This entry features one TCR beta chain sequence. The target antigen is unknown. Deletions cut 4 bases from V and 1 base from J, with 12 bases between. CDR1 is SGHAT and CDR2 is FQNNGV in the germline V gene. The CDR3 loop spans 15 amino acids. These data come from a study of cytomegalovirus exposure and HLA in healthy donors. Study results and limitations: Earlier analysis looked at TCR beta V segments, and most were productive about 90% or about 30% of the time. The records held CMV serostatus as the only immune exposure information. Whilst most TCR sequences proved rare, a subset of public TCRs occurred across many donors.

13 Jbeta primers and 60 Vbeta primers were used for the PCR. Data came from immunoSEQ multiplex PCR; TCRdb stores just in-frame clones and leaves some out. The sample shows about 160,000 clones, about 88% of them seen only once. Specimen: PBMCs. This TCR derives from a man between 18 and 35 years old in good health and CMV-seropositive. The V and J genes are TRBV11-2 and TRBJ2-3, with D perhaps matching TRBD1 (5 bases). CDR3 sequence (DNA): TGTGCCAGCAGCTCTCGTCAAGGGGGCACAGATACGCAGTATTTT. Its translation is CASSSRQGGTDTQYF.